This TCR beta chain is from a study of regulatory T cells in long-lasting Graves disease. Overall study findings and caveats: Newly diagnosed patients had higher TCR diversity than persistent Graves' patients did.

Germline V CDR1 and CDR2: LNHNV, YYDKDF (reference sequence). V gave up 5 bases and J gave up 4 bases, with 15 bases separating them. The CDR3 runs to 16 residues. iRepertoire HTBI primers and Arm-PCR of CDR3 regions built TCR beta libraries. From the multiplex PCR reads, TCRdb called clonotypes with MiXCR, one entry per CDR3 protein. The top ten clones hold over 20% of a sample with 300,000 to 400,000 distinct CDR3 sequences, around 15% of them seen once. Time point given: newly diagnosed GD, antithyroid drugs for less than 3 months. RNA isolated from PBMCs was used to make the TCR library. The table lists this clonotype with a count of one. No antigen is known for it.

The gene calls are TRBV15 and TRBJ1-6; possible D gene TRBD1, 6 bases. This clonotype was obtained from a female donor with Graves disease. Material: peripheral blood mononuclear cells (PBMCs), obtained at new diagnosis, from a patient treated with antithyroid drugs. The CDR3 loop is CATSDGHREYNSPLHF. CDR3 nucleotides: TGTGCCACCAGCGACGGTCACAGGGAATATAATTCACCCCTCCACTTT.